This T cell receptor (beta chain) is from a study of early T cells in non-severe SARS-CoV-2 infection. Germline-derived CDR1 and CDR2 are SGHKS and YYEKEE (reference sequence). Trimming pared 2 bases from V and 5 bases from J, leaving 7 bases between. This CDR3 region has 13 residues. This clonotype was counted at least ten times. TCRdb passed the 5' RACE reads through MiXCR, listing each CDR3 protein once. The sample shows roughly 110,000 distinct CDR3 sequences, around 10% of them seen only once. The source is an adult who was a healthcare worker with PCR-confirmed SARS-CoV-2 infection or an uninfected control (not recorded which). The material sequenced was whole blood. The gene calls are TRBV5-5 and TRBJ2-2; D unclear. In nucleotides, the CDR3 is TGTGCCAGCAGCTTAACAGTTACCGGGGAGCTGTTTTTT. Protein product: CASSLTVTGELFF.